Presented here are 9 T cell receptor beta chains from one specimen sequenced in a study of shared clonotypes between healthy human individuals. Profiling relied on immunoSEQ multiplex PCR, and the TCRdb table lists in-frame clones only, not all of them. In the table there are about 380,000 clones, roughly 96% of which are singletons. Material for sequencing was memory CD8+ T cells sorted from blood. The subset is: CD45RO+ cells pooled with CCR7-negative TemRA cells. These receptor sequences come from a man aged 25 to 40 in good health.

The chain links TRBV25-1 to TRBJ2-5; 10 bases agree with TRBD2. Losses at the gene ends were 0 bases for V and 4 bases for J; bases not matched to a gene: 2. CDR1 and CDR2 from the germline V gene are MGHDK and SYGVNS. CDR3 length: 15 residues. The CDR3 region is CASSEYPSGRETQYF. As DNA, the CDR3 is TGTGCCAGCAGTGAATATCCTAGCGGGAGAGAGACCCAGTACTTC.

This clone was counted only a few times. The J gene is TRBJ2-2, the V gene TRBV6-6, with a possible D match to TRBD1 (6 bases). The germline gives CDR1 MNHNY, CDR2 SVGAGI (reference sequence). This CDR3 has 15 residues. Trimming shortened V by 0 bases and J by 1 base, and 6 bases separated the two germline ends. CDR3 sequence reads: CASSYSTGNTGELFF. DNA of the CDR3: TGTGCCAGCAGTTACTCGACAGGGAACACCGGGGAGCTGTTTTTT.

Notes on this clone: Other DNA sequences in this specimen translate into the identical CDR3. The V and J genes are TRBV10-3 and TRBJ1-1; 9 bases match TRBD1. Germline V gene sequence: CDR1 ENHRY, CDR2 SYGVKD. V lost 2 bases to trimming and J lost 5 bases; unmatched junction nucleotides: 0. The CDR3 is made up of 13 amino acids. CDR3 amino acids: CAISEGQGTEAFF. The CDR3 coding sequence is TGTGCCATCAGTGAGGGACAGGGGACTGAAGCTTTCTTT.

Regarding this clone: Other DNA sequences in the sample encode the same CDR3. The rearrangement links TRBV5-1 to TRBJ1-1; unclear D gene. V was cut by 0 bases and J by 3 bases, with 6 bases left in between. The germline CDR1 and CDR2 sequences are SGHRS and YFSETQ. The CDR3 is made up of 13 amino acids. The DNA for the CDR3 is TGCGCCAGCAGCTTGGCGAGGGACACTGAAGCTTTCTTT. Translating it yields CASSLARDTEAFF.

The rearrangement links TRBV11-2 to TRBJ2-3; 11 bases fit TRBD2. The germline CDR1 and CDR2 sequences are SGHAT and FQNNGV. Germline trimming cut 4 bases from V and 0 bases from J; bases unmatched to any gene: 3. The CDR3 runs 16 residues. As DNA, the CDR3 is TGTGCCAGCAGCTGGGGACTAGCGGTGAGCACAGATACGCAGTATTTT. Protein sequence: CASSWGLAVSTDTQYF. The complete variable domain, with remaining parts taken from reference TRBV11-2 and TRBJ2-3, reads EAGVAQSPRYKIIEKRQSVAFWCNPISGHATLYWYQQILGQGPKLLIQFQNNGVVDDSQLPKDRFSAERLKGVDSTLKIQPAKLEDSAVYLCASSWGLAVSTDTQYFGPGTRLTVL.

The chain has TRBV29-1 and TRBJ2-1; TRBD2 aligns across 15 bases. The CDR3 has 13 amino acids. Germline V gives CDR1 SQVTM, CDR2 ANQGSEA. V trimming: 7 bases; J trimming: 7 bases; junction bases outside the gene matches: 2. CDR3 coding DNA: TGCAGCGGAGGGACTAGCGGGAGGAATGAGCAGTTCTTC. Translation gives CSGGTSGRNEQFF.

The chain links TRBV6-1 to TRBJ1-2; no definite D call. The V and J ends lost 5 bases and 4 bases respectively, with 14 bases between them. The CDR3 totals 14 residues. Germline V lookup: CDR1 MNHNS, CDR2 SASEGT. CDR3 residues: CASSKSGFIYGYTF. The CDR3 nucleotides are TGTGCCAGCAGTAAAAGTGGGTTTATCTATGGCTACACCTTC.

V usage is TRBV18 and J usage is TRBJ1-2, with TRBD1 identical over 11 bases. Trimming removed 3 bases from V and 6 bases from J; junction bases left unmatched: 12. Germline V gives CDR1 KGHSH, CDR2 LQKENI. The CDR3 is made up of 17 amino acids. The CDR3 reads CASSPTGTGGIKDGYTF. CDR3 DNA sequence: TGTGCCAGCTCACCGACCGGGACAGGGGGTATTAAGGATGGCTACACCTTC. The full variable domain, completed using reference TRBV18 and TRBJ1-2, is NAGVMQNPRHLVRRRGQEARLRCSPMKGHSHVYWYRQLPEEGLKFMVYLQKENIIDESGMPKERFSAEFPKEGPSILRIQQVVRGDSAAYFCASSPTGTGGIKDGYTFGSGTRLTVV.

This clone is a singleton in its sample. The chain links TRBV25-1 to TRBJ2-6; TRBD2 might be the D (6 bases). Between the trimmed V and J ends, which lost 3 bases and 2 bases, there was a span of 8 bases. The CDR3 contains 15 residues. From germline, CDR1 is MGHDK and CDR2 SYGVNS. CDR3 sequence: CASSEASAGANVLTF. In nucleotides, the CDR3 is TGTGCCAGCAGTGAGGCTAGCGCTGGGGCCAACGTCCTGACTTTC. The entire variable domain, with the rest obtained from reference TRBV25-1 and TRBJ2-6, is as follows: EADIYQTPRYLVIGTGKKITLECSQTMGHDKMYWYQQDPGMELHLIHYSYGVNSTEKGDLSSESTVSRIRTEHFPLTLESARPSHTSQYLCASSEASAGANVLTFGAGSRLTVL.